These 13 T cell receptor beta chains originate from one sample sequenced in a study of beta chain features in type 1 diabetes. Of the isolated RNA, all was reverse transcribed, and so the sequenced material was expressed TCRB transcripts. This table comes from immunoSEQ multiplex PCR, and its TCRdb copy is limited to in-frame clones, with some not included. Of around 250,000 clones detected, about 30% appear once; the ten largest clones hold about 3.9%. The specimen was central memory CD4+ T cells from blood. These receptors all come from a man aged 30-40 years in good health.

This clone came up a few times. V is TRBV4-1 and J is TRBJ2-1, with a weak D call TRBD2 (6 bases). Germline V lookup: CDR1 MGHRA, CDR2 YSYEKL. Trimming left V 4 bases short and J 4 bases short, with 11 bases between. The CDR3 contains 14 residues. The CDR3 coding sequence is TGCGCCAGCAGCCCCGCGGCGGGATACAATGAGCAGTTCTTC. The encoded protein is CASSPAAGYNEQFF.

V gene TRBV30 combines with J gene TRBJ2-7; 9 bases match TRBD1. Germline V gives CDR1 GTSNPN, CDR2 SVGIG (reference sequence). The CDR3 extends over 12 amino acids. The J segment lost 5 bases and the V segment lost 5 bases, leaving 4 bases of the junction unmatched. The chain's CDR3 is CAWGTGYDEQYF. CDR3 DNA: TGTGCCTGGGGGACAGGGTACGACGAGCAGTACTTC.

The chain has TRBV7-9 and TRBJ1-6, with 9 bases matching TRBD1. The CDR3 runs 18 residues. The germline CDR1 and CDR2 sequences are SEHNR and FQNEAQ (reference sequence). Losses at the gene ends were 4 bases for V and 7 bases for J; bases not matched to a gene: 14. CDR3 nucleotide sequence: TGTGCCAGCAGCTCCCCTACAGGGGGCGACCTTCGAAATTCACCCCTCCACTTT. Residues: CASSSPTGGDLRNSPLHF.

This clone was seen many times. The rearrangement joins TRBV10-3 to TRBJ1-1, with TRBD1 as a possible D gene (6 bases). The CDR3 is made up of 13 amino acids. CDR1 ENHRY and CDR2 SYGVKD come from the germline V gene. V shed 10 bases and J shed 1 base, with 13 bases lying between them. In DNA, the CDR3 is TGTGCCACCACAGGACAGACGAACACTGAAGCTTTCTTT. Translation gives CATTGQTNTEAFF.

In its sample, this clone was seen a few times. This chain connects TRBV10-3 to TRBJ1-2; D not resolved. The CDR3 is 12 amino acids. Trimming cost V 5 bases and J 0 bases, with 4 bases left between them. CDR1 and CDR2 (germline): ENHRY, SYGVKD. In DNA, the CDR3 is TGTGCCATCAGTCAGACTAACTATGGCTACACCTTC. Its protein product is CAISQTNYGYTF.

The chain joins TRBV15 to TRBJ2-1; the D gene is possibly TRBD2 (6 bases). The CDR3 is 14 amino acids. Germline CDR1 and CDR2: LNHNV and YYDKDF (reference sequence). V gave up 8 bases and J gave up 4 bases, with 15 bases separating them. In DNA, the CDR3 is TGTGCCACCGGGCGGGGCAGTTTATACAATGAGCAGTTCTTC. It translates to CATGRGSLYNEQFF.

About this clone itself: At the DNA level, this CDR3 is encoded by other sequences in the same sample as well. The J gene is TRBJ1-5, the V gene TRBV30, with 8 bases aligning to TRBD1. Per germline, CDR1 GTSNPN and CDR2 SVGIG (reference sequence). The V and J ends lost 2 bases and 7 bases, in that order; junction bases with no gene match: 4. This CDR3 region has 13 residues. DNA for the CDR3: TGTGCCTGGAGTCCAGGGGGCGACCAGCCCCAGCATTTT. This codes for CAWSPGGDQPQHF. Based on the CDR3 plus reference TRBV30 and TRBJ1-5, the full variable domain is SQTIHQWPATLVQPVGSPLSLECTVEGTSNPNLYWYRQAAGRGLQLLFYSVGIGQISSEVPQNLSASRPQDRQFILSSKKLLLSDSGFYLCAWSPGGDQPQHFGDGTRLSIL.

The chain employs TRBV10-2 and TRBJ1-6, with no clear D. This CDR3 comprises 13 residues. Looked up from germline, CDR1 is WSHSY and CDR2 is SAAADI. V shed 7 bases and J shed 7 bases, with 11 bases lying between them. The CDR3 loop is CASKQDHNSPLHF. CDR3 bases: TGCGCCAGCAAGCAGGACCACAATTCACCCCTCCACTTT.

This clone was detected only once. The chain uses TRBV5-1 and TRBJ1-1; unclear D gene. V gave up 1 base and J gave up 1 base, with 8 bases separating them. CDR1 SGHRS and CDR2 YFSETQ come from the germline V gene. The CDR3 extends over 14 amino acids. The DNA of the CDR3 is TGCGCCAGCAGCTTGCGCCCAGGGAACACTGAAGCTTTCTTT. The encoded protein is CASSLRPGNTEAFF.

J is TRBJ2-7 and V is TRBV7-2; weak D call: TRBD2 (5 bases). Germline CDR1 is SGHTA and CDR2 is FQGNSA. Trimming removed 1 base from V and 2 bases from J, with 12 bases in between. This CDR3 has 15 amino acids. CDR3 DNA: TGTGCCAGCAGCTTAGTTACCGGAGGCGCCTACGAGCAGTACTTC. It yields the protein CASSLVTGGAYEQYF.

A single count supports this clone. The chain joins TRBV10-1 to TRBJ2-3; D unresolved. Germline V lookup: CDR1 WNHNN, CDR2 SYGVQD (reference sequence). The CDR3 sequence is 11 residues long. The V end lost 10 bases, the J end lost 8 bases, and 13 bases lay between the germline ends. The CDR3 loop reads CATEDGFTQYF. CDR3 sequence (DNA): TGCGCCACCGAGGACGGATTTACGCAGTATTTT.

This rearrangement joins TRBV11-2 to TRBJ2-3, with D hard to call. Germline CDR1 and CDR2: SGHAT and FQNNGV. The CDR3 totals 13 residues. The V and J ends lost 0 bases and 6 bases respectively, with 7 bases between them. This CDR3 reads CASSLDGRDTQYF. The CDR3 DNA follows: TGTGCCAGCAGCTTAGATGGGCGGGATACGCAGTATTTT.

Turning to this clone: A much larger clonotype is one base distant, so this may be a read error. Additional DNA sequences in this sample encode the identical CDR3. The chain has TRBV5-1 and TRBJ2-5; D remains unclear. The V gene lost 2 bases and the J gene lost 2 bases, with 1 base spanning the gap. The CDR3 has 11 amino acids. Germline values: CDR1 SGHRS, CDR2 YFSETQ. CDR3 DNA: TGCGCCAGCAGCTTACAAGAGACCCAGTACTTC. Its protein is CASSLQETQYF. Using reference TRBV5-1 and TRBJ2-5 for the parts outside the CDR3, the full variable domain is KAGVTQTPRYLIKTRGQQVTLSCSPISGHRSVSWYQQTPGQGLQFLFEYFSETQRNKGNFPGRFSGRQFSNSRSEMNVSTLELGDSALYLCASSLQETQYFGPGTRLLVL.